What follows describes a single T cell receptor (beta chain). Antigen: not known. This sample is drawn from a study of cytomegalovirus exposure and HLA in healthy donors. Whole-study results and caveats: Most sequenced TCRs were rare (though some public TCRs occurred in many donors). A later analysis found most CMV-associated TCR beta chains apparently HLA-restricted.

The V and J ends lost 7 bases and 2 bases respectively, with 18 bases between them. CDR3 length: 16 residues. CDR1 MNHNY and CDR2 SVGAGI come from the germline V gene (reference sequence). PCR used 60 Vbeta primers and 13 Jbeta primers. Here immunoSEQ multiplex PCR was the method, and the copy in TCRdb shows in-frame clones only, minus some. The sample consists of around 150,000 clones, approximately 70% of them appearing once. This sequence was found in a human donor in good health. The sample comprised PBMCs. The V gene is TRBV6-6, the J gene TRBJ1-3; no firm D call. CDR3 amino acids: CASTETSLLAGNTIYF. CDR3 bases: TGTGCCAGCACCGAGACCTCATTACTAGCTGGAAACACCATATATTTT.